Below, 6 T cell receptor beta chains from the same sample are listed, as sequenced in a study of cytomegalovirus exposure and HLA in healthy donors. PCR employed 60 Vbeta and 13 Jbeta primers. The table came from immunoSEQ multiplex PCR; TCRdb's copy has only in-frame clones and leaves some out. The table shows 150,000 to 200,000 clones, with about two thirds occurring only once. The sample was PBMCs. The origin of the receptors is a man aged 25-45 years in good health and CMV-seropositive.

This sequence joins TRBV11-2 and TRBJ2-2; TRBD1 is a possible D gene (5 bases). V was pared by 1 base and J by 6 bases, with 12 bases between. The CDR3 contains 15 residues. The germline gives CDR1 SGHAT, CDR2 FQNNGV. The CDR3 region is CASSLALGAAGELFF. The DNA for the CDR3 is TGTGCCAGCAGCTTAGCTCTTGGGGCAGCCGGGGAGCTGTTTTTT. Variable domain in full (rest from reference TRBV11-2 and TRBJ2-2): EAGVAQSPRYKIIEKRQSVAFWCNPISGHATLYWYQQILGQGPKLLIQFQNNGVVDDSQLPKDRFSAERLKGVDSTLKIQPAKLEDSAVYLCASSLALGAAGELFFGEGSRLTVL.

The rearrangement uses TRBV10-3 and TRBJ2-1; 12 nucleotides line up with TRBD2. V lost 2 bases and J lost 7; bases outside the gene matches: 6. Germline CDR1 ENHRY, CDR2 SYGVKD. The CDR3 is made up of 16 amino acids. CDR3 sequence: CAISERLAGAGNEQFF. The CDR3 region has the DNA TGTGCCATCAGTGAGAGACTAGCGGGAGCTGGTAATGAGCAGTTCTTC.

This clone appeared a few times. The chain uses TRBV5-5 and TRBJ2-7; 7 nucleotides agree with TRBD2. Germline V CDR1 and CDR2: SGHKS, YYEKEE (reference sequence). Germline trimming cut 0 bases from V and 2 bases from J; bases unmatched to any gene: 5. The CDR3 extends over 15 amino acids. As DNA, the CDR3 is TGTGCCAGCAGCTTGGTCGGCGGGAGCCCCTACGAGCAGTACTTC. Translating it yields CASSLVGGSPYEQYF.

The V and J genes are TRBV18 and TRBJ1-3; D might be TRBD1 (5 bases). The CDR3 has 14 residues. The V end was cut by 2 bases, the J end by 6 bases, with 11 bases between. The germline gives CDR1 KGHSH, CDR2 LQKENI. CDR3 sequence: CASSPETGSNTIYF. As DNA, the CDR3 is TGTGCCAGCTCACCAGAAACAGGATCAAACACCATATATTTT.

This chain uses TRBV29-1 with TRBJ2-2; TRBD1 aligns across 7 bases. CDR3 size: 15 residues. CDR1 SQVTM and CDR2 ANQGSEA come from the germline V gene. Losses at the gene ends were 4 bases for V and 5 bases for J; bases not matched to a gene: 10. The CDR3 spells CSVGTNRGGTGELFF. CDR3 coding DNA: TGCAGCGTTGGGACAAACAGGGGCGGAACCGGGGAGCTGTTTTTT.

The rearrangement uses TRBV13 and TRBJ2-3; 9 positions agree with TRBD2. With 2 bases clipped from V and 9 bases from J, the junction kept 6 bases outside the gene matches. The V gene's germline CDR1 is PRHDT and CDR2 FYEKMQ (reference sequence). This CDR3 has 14 amino acids. DNA of the CDR3: TGTGCCAGCAGCTTAATGGCGGGAGGGCAAACGCAGTATTTT. Residues: CASSLMAGGQTQYF.